This TCR beta chain originates from a study of blood T cell repertoires in COVID-19. For the study at large: COVID-19 samples, acute and convalescent, were from the United States, Italy and Spain. Sources were T cells, B-cell-depleted T cells, or PBMCs; the material itself was cDNA or gDNA.

Germline CDR1 is MDHEN and CDR2 is SYDVKM. The CDR3 runs 15 residues. V dropped 6 bases and J dropped 1 base, with 16 bases sitting between them. This clone was counted only a few times. Authors' analysis steps: Reference gene primer amplification gave estimated nucleated cell counts. Produced via immunoSEQ multiplex PCR; TCRdb's table is partial and in-frame only. V and J calls and clone size are those listed in that table; D and trimming were worked out from the DNA. This sample carries 53,000 or so clones, 77% of them seen once, and the ten largest clones take roughly 45%. Specimen: peripheral blood. The source is a man aged 70-80 years with active or convalescent COVID-19. The V gene is TRBV28, the J gene TRBJ2-7, with D maybe TRBD2 (6 bases). Written as DNA, the CDR3 is TGTGCCAGCAGCCGACGCGGGACTGTATCCTACGAGCAGTACTTC. As protein: CASSRRGTVSYEQYF.